Each of the 23 T cell receptor beta chains below was sequenced from the same sample in a study of OX40 agonist ivuxolimab in advanced cancers. The protocol was immunoSEQ multiplex PCR, while the TCRdb copy is restricted to in-frame clones and leaves out a portion. This table has some 80,000 clones, more than 90% appearing once. The source was CD4+ or CD8+ T cells sorted from blood, collected in a trial of the OX40 agonist ivuxolimab. The receptors were sampled from an adult with an advanced solid tumor such as melanoma, head and neck, liver or kidney cancer.

This chain links TRBV5-8 with TRBJ2-2; 7 bases map to TRBD2. CDR3 length equals 17 residues. Trimming cost V 1 base and J 4 bases; bases outside gene matches: 10. Germline CDR1 reads SGHTS; CDR2 reads YDEGEE. The chain's CDR3 is CASSLRGTGGRTGELFF. In DNA form, the CDR3 reads TGTGCCAGCAGCTTGCGTGGGACGGGGGGTCGCACCGGGGAGCTGTTTTTT.

The sample holds one count of this clone. The CDR3 region is CASSFRGPSDTGELFF. DNA of the CDR3: TGCGCCAGCAGCTTCAGAGGGCCTTCGGACACCGGGGAGCTGTTTTTT. The chain joins TRBV5-1 to TRBJ2-2; tentatively, D is TRBD2 (5 bases). V was cut by 2 bases and J by 3 bases, with 14 bases left in between. Germline CDR1 SGHRS, CDR2 YFSETQ. This CDR3 contains 16 residues.

This clone was counted a few times. The V gene is TRBV20-1, the J gene TRBJ1-1, with D unclear. V shed 6 bases and J shed 8 bases, with 10 bases lying between them. Per the germline V gene, CDR1 is DFQATT and CDR2 is SNEGSKA (reference sequence). There are 10 residues in the CDR3. CDR3 sequence: CSARLAEAFF. The CDR3 DNA sequence: TGCAGTGCCCGGTTGGCGGAAGCTTTCTTT.

The chain combines TRBV7-2 with TRBJ2-1, with D tentatively TRBD1 (6 bases). In germline, CDR1 is SGHTA, CDR2 FQGNSA. Trimming removed 5 bases from V and 10 bases from J, with 18 bases in between. The CDR3 extends over 14 amino acids. CDR3 in DNA: TGTGCCAGCAGCCTCGCCGGCGCCACAGGGGAGCAGTTCTTC. As protein: CASSLAGATGEQFF.

The chain recombines TRBV28 with TRBJ2-5; D possibly uses TRBD1 or TRBD2 (5 bases each). CDR1 is MDHEN, CDR2 SYDVKM, per germline. The V and J ends lost 4 bases and 4 bases respectively, with 10 bases between them. The CDR3 covers 13 residues. The CDR3 DNA sequence: TGTGCCAGCAGTTCCCGGGGACGAGAGACCCAGTACTTC. It specifies CASSSRGRETQYF.

The CDR3 loop reads CASSQDRAVGTEAFF. The CDR3 DNA reads TGCGCCAGCAGCCAGGACAGGGCGGTTGGCACTGAAGCTTTCTTT. The J gene is TRBJ1-1, the V gene TRBV5-1; 8 nucleotides agree with TRBD1. CDR3 length: 15 residues. CDR1 is SGHRS, CDR2 YFSETQ, per germline. Trimming cost V 4 bases and J 4 bases; bases outside gene matches: 9.

This clone occurred once. The chain recombines TRBV7-9 with TRBJ2-1; the match to TRBD1 covers 9 bases. Looked up from germline, CDR1 is SEHNR and CDR2 is FQNEAQ (reference sequence). V gave up 2 bases and J gave up 7 bases; unmatched junction bases: 6. The CDR3 has 15 residues. CDR3 nucleotides: TGTGCCAGCAGCTTAAGTACAGGGGGCCAAAATGAGCAGTTCTTC. Translating gives CASSLSTGGQNEQFF.

The rearrangement links TRBV21-1 to TRBJ2-7. TRBV21-1 is annotated as a pseudogene. The CDR3 loop spans 12 amino acids. The CDR3 sequence: CASSKGPYEQYF. CDR3 DNA: TGTGCCAGCAGCAAAGGCCCCTACGAGCAGTACTTC.

V and J are TRBV5-6 and TRBJ1-1; perhaps TRBD1 as D (5 bases). This CDR3 is 12 amino acids long. V lost 1 base, J lost 11 bases, and 12 bases lay in between. Germline lookup yields CDR1 SGHDT and CDR2 YYEEEE. The CDR3 nucleotides read TGTGCCAGCAGCTTGCCCCAGGGAGACGCTTTCTTT. It yields the protein CASSLPQGDAFF.

The V and J genes are TRBV30 and TRBJ2-3; a weak D match, TRBD2 (6 bases). The CDR3 runs to 15 residues. From germline, CDR1 is GTSNPN and CDR2 SVGIG (reference sequence). Trimming pared 6 bases from V and 6 bases from J, leaving 22 bases between. The CDR3: CACSQAGPPGDTQYF. The CDR3 DNA sequence: TGTGCCTGTAGTCAGGCGGGACCTCCTGGGGATACGCAGTATTTT.

This clone was picked up one time. The chain links TRBV7-9 to TRBJ2-7; 8 positions match TRBD2. Trimming cost V 5 bases and J 4 bases; bases outside gene matches: 7. Germline V lookup: CDR1 SEHNR, CDR2 FQNEAQ (reference sequence). The length of the CDR3 is 14 residues. This CDR3 is CASSPREGTYEQYF. As DNA, the CDR3 is TGTGCCAGCAGCCCCCGGGAGGGTACGTACGAGCAGTACTTC.

The V and J genes are TRBV11-2 and TRBJ2-2; D tentatively fits TRBD1 or TRBD2 (5 bases each). Germline V lookup: CDR1 SGHAT, CDR2 FQNNGV. V shed 2 bases and J shed 6 bases, with 13 bases lying between them. The CDR3 extends over 15 amino acids. The DNA of the CDR3 is TGTGCCAGCAGCTTAATGGGGGATGGAGCCGGGGAGCTGTTTTTT. It specifies CASSLMGDGAGELFF.

The V gene is TRBV27, the J gene TRBJ2-7; D gene unclear. Germline V gene sequence: CDR1 MNHEY, CDR2 SMNVEV (reference sequence). The CDR3 contains 18 residues. V lost 8 bases to trimming and J lost 3 bases, with 29 bases between them. The CDR3 DNA reads as TGTGCCAGCGGCCCTCCGCGTTCCAGTACCCACGCAATCTACGAGCAGTACTTC. Translating gives CASGPPRSSTHAIYEQYF.

The chain joins TRBV5-5 to TRBJ1-4; D not resolved. With 4 bases removed from V and 7 bases from J, the gap between germline ends came to 14 bases. The CDR3 is 14 amino acids. CDR1 is SGHKS, CDR2 YYEKEE, per germline (reference sequence). DNA for the CDR3: TGTGCCAGCAGCCTGAGTGGGTTCAGTGAAAAACTGTTTTTT. Translated, it gives CASSLSGFSEKLFF.

The rearrangement joins TRBV7-8 to TRBJ2-6; the D is unclear. CDR1 and CDR2 (germline): SGHVS, FQNEAQ. The V end lost 0 bases, the J end lost 2 bases, and 5 bases lay between the germline ends. The CDR3 runs 15 residues. Here the CDR3 DNA reads TGTGCCAGCAGCTTAGCAGCGACTGGGGCCAACGTCCTGACTTTC. Protein product: CASSLAATGANVLTF.

The chain carries TRBV25-1 and TRBJ2-3, with D perhaps TRBD2 (6 bases). The CDR3 spans 15 residues. The ends were cut back, 4 bases at V and 2 bases at J, with 13 bases in the middle. Germline V gene sequence: CDR1 MGHDK, CDR2 SYGVNS. As DNA, the CDR3 is TGTGCCAGCAGTGGATGGCGGGATCCCACAGATACGCAGTATTTT. It encodes CASSGWRDPTDTQYF.

V usage is TRBV5-1 and J usage is TRBJ1-2, with TRBD1 matching over 10 bases. CDR3 size: 17 residues. V shed 3 bases and J 0 bases; nucleotides not matched to a gene: 8. Germline V gene lookup returns CDR1 SGHRS and CDR2 YFSETQ. CDR3 coding DNA: TGCGCCAGCAGCTGGGGACAGGGGTCCCTAGCTAACTATGGCTACACCTTC. It yields the protein CASSWGQGSLANYGYTF.

J is TRBJ2-2 and V is TRBV6-1; D may match TRBD1 or TRBD2 (5 bases each). Trimming left V 2 bases short and J 9 bases short, with 10 bases between. The CDR3 covers 13 residues. Germline V gene sequence: CDR1 MNHNS, CDR2 SASEGT. The DNA for the CDR3 is TGTGCCAGCAGTGAATTCGGGGCGTGGGAGCTGTTTTTT. Translated, it gives CASSEFGAWELFF.

This clone has a single count. This rearrangement joins TRBV6-1 to TRBJ2-1, with D tentatively TRBD1 or TRBD2 (5 bases each). Germline CDR1 MNHNS, CDR2 SASEGT. This CDR3 region has 15 residues. V lost 4 bases and J 2 bases, leaving 12 bases between the germline ends. The DNA of the CDR3 is TGTGCCAGCAGTGCCCTGGGGACGACCTACAATGAGCAGTTCTTC. This codes for CASSALGTTYNEQFF.

The chain combines TRBV11-1 with TRBJ1-2; tentative D call: TRBD1 (6 bases). The V and J ends lost 4 bases and 4 bases respectively, with 13 bases between them. CDR1 SGHAT and CDR2 FQDESV come from the germline V gene (reference sequence). The CDR3 spans 14 residues. The CDR3 loop is CASSSPGGGYGYTF. The CDR3 region has the DNA TGTGCCAGCAGCTCCCCTGGGGGCGGCTATGGCTACACCTTC.

This chain links TRBV18 with TRBJ1-1; 9 bases are shared with TRBD1. The J segment lost 4 bases and the V segment lost 6 bases, leaving 9 bases of the junction unmatched. Germline V gene lookup returns CDR1 KGHSH and CDR2 LQKENI. This CDR3 contains 15 residues. The chain's CDR3 is CASSLKGQGVTEAFF. In nucleotides, the CDR3 is TGTGCCAGCTCCCTAAAGGGACAGGGAGTCACTGAAGCTTTCTTT.

The J gene is TRBJ1-1, the V gene TRBV6-5, with D possibly TRBD1 on 6 matching bases. Trimming took off 5 bases at V and 8 bases at J, with 12 bases between the two ends. Germline loops: CDR1 MNHEY, CDR2 SVGAGI. The CDR3 has 12 amino acids. The CDR3 DNA is TGTGCCAGCAGTATTAGGGGGGCCGAAGCTTTCTTT. Its translation is CASSIRGAEAFF.

This clone showed up just once. The rearrangement links TRBV5-1 to TRBJ1-1; 7 bases are a match to TRBD1. V lost 3 bases to trimming and J lost 1 base; unmatched junction nucleotides: 3. Germline CDR1 is SGHRS and CDR2 is YFSETQ. There are 14 residues in the CDR3. The CDR3: CASSSTGENTEAFF. The CDR3 DNA sequence: TGCGCCAGCAGCTCTACAGGGGAGAACACTGAAGCTTTCTTT. Supplemented by reference TRBV5-1 and TRBJ1-1, the full variable domain reads KAGVTQTPRYLIKTRGQQVTLSCSPISGHRSVSWYQQTPGQGLQFLFEYFSETQRNKGNFPGRFSGRQFSNSRSEMNVSTLELGDSALYLCASSSTGENTEAFFGQGTRLTVV.